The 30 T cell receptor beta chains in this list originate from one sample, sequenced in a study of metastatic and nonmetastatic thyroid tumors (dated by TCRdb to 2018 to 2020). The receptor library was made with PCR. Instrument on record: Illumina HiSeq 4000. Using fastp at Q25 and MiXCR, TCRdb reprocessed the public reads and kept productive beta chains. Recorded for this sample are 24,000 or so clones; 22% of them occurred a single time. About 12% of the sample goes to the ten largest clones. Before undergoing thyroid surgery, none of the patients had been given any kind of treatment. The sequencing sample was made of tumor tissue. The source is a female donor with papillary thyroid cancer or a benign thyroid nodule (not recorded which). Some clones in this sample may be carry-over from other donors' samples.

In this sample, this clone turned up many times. The CDR3 region has the DNA TGTGCCAGCACCAAAAGAAGGGACCCATCTCACACTGAAGCTTTCTTT. Protein sequence: CASTKRRDPSHTEAFF. The genes are TRBV2 and TRBJ1-1, with D possibly being TRBD1 (5 bases). The V and J ends lost 7 bases and 3 bases respectively, with 21 bases between them. CDR1 is SNHLY and CDR2 is FYNNEI in the germline V gene. The CDR3 runs 16 residues.

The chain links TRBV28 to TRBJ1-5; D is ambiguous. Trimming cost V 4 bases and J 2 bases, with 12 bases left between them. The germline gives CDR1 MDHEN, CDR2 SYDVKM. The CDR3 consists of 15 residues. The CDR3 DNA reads TGTGCCAGCAGTTCCTATGGTCGGGGCAATCAGCCCCAGCATTTT. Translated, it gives CASSSYGRGNQPQHF.

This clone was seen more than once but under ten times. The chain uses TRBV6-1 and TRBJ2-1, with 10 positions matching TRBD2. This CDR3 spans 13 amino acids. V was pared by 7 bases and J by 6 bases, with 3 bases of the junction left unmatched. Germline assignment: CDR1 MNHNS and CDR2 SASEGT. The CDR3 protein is CASTIAGGNEQFF. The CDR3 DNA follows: TGTGCCAGCACCATAGCGGGAGGCAATGAGCAGTTCTTC.

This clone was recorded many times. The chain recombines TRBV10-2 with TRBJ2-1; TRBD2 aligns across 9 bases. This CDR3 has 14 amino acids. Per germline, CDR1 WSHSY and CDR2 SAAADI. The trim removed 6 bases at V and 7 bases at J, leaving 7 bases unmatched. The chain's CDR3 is CASSGSGRGNEQFF. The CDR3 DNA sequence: TGCGCCAGCAGCGGTAGCGGGAGAGGAAATGAGCAGTTCTTC.

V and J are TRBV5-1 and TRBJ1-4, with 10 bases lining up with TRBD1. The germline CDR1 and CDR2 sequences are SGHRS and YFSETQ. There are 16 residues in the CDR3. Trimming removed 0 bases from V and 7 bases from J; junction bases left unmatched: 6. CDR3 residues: CASSLGGQGFSEKLFF. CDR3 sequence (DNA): TGCGCCAGCAGCTTGGGGGGACAGGGGTTTTCTGAAAAACTGTTTTTT.

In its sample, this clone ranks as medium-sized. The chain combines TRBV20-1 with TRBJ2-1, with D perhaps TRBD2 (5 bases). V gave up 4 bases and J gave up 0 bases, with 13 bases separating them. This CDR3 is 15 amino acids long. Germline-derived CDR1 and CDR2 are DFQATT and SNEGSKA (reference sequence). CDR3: CSANRRAGSYNEQFF. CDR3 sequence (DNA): TGCAGTGCTAACCGGCGGGCGGGCTCCTACAATGAGCAGTTCTTC.

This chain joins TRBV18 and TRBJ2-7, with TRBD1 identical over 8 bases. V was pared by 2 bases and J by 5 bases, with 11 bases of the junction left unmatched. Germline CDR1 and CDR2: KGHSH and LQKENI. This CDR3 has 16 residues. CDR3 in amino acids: CASSPWAGQGSHEQYF. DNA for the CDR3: TGTGCCAGCTCACCATGGGCCGGACAGGGTTCCCACGAGCAGTACTTC.

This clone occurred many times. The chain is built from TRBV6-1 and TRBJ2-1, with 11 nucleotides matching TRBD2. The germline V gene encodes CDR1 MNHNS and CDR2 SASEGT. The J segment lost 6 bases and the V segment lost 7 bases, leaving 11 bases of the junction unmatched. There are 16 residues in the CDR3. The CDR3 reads CASKTPLAGVGNEQFF. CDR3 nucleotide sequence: TGTGCCAGCAAGACTCCACTAGCGGGAGTTGGCAATGAGCAGTTCTTC.

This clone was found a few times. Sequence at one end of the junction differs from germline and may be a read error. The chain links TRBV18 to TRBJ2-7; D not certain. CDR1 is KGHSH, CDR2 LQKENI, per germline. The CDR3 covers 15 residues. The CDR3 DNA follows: TGTACCAGCTCACCACTCAGCGAGACCTCCTACGAGCAGTACTTC. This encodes CTSSPLSETSYEQYF.

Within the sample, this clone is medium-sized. CDR3 bases: TGCAGTGCCAGAATTCTCCGGGACATCAAAAACATTCAGTACTTC. This encodes CSARILRDIKNIQYF. The rearrangement uses TRBV20-1 and TRBJ2-4; D perhaps matches TRBD1 (6 bases). Looked up from germline, CDR1 is DFQATT and CDR2 is SNEGSKA (reference sequence). The CDR3 is 15 residues long. The V and J ends lost 6 bases and 3 bases respectively, with 18 bases between them.

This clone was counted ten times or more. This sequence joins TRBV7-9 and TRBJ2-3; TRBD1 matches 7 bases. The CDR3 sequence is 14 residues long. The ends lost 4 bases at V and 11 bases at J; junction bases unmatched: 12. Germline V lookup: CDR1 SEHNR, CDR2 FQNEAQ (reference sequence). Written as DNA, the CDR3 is TGTGCCAGCAGCTCGGACAGGATCCCCTTTTTGCAGTATTTT. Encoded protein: CASSSDRIPFLQYF.

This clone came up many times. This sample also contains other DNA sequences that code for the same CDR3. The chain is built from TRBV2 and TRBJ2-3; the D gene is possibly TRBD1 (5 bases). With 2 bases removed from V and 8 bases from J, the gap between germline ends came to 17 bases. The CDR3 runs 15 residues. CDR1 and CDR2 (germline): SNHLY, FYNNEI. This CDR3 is CASSERQGGLGTQYF. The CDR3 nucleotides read TGTGCCAGCAGTGAACGGCAGGGTGGCTTGGGTACGCAGTATTTT.

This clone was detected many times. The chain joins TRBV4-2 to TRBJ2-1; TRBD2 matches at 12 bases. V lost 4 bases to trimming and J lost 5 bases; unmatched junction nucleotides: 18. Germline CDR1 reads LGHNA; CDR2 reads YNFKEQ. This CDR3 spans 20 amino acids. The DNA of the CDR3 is TGTGCCAGCAGCCCCTATCGGGGGGGACTAGCGGGTCCCGGCGACAATGAGCAGTTCTTC. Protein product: CASSPYRGGLAGPGDNEQFF.

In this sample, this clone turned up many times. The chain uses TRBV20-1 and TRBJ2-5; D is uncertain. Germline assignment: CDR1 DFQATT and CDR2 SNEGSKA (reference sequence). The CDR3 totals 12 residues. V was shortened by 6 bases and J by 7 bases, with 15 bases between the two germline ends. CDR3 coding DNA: TGCAGTGCAAGCCCGGAAGGTGGGACCCAGTACTTC. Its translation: CSASPEGGTQYF.

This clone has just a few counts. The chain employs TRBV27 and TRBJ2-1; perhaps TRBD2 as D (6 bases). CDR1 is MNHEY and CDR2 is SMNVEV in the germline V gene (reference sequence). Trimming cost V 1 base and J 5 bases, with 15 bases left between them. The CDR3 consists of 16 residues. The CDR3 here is CASSLYWASADNEQFF. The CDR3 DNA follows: TGTGCCAGCAGTTTATACTGGGCTAGCGCAGACAATGAGCAGTTCTTC.

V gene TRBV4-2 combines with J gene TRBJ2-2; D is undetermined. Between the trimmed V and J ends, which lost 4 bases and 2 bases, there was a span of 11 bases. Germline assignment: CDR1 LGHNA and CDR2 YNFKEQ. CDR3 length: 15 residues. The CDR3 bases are TGTGCCAGCAGCCCCATAAAGGATAACACCGGGGAGCTGTTTTTT. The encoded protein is CASSPIKDNTGELFF.

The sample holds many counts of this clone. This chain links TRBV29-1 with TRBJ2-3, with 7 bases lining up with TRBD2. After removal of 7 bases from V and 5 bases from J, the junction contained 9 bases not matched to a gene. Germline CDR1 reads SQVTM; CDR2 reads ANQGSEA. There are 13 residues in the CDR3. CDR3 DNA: TGCAGCGCCGGCGGCGGGAGCGGAGATACGCAGTATTTT. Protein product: CSAGGGSGDTQYF.

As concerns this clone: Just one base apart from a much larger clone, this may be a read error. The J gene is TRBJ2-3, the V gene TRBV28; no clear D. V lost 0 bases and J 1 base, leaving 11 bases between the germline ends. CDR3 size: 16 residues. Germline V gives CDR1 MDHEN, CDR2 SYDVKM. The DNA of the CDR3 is TGTGCCAGCAGTTTATGGGTCAGTGGGGGCACAGATACGCAGTATTTT. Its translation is CASSLWVSGGTDTQYF.

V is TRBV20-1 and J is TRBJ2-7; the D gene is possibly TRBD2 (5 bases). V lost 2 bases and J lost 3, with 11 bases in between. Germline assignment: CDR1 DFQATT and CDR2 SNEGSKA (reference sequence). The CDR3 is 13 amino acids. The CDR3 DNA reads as TGCAGTGCTAGACCTGAGGGTTACTACGAGCAGTACTTC. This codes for CSARPEGYYEQYF.

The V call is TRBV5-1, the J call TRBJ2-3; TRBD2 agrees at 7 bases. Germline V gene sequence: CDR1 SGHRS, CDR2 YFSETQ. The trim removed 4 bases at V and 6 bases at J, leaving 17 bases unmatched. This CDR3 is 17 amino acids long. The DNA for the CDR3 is TGCGCCAGCAGCACACGACTAGCTACTCCCCCGGGGGATACGCAGTATTTT. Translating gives CASSTRLATPPGDTQYF.

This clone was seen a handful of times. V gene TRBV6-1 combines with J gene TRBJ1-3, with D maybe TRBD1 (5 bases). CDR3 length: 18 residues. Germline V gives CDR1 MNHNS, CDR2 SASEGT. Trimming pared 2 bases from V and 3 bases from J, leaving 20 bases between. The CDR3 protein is CASSEYRLLRAGGNTIYF. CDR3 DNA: TGTGCCAGCAGTGAATACCGACTACTCAGGGCCGGTGGAAACACCATATATTTT.

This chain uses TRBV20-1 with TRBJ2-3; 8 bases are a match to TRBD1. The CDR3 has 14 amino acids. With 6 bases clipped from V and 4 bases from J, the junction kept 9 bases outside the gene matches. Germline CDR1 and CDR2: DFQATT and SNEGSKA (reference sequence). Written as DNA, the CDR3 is TGCAGTGCGGCTGACAGGGGAGGATCAGATACGCAGTATTTT. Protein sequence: CSAADRGGSDTQYF.

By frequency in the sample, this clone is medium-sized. The CDR3 spells CASLTSGETQYF. The CDR3 DNA sequence: TGTGCCAGCCTAACTAGCGGAGAGACCCAGTACTTC. The V gene is TRBV28, the J gene TRBJ2-5, with 8 nucleotides matching TRBD2. Germline CDR1 MDHEN, CDR2 SYDVKM. The J segment lost 4 bases and the V segment lost 8 bases, leaving 3 bases of the junction unmatched. CDR3 length: 12 residues.

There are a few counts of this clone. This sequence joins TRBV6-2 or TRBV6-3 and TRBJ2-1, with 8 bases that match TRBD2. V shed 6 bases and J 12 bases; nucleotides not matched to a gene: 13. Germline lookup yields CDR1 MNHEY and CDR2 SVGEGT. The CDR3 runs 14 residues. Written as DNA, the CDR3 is TGTGCCAGCAGCCTTTTCGGGGGTCGGGGGGGGCAGTTCTTC. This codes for CASSLFGGRGGQFF.

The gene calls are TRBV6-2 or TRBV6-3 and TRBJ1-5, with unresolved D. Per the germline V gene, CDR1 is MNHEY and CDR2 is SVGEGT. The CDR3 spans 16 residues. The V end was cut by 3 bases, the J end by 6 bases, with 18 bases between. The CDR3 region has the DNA TGTGCCAGCAGTTATATGTCGGGGTCTCCGACTCAGCCCCAGCATTTT. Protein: CASSYMSGSPTQPQHF.

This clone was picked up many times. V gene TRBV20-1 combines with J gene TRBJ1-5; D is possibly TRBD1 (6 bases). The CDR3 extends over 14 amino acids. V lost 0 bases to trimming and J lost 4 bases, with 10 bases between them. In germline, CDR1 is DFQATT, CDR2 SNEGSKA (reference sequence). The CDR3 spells CSARDQGKNQPQHF. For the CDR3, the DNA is TGCAGTGCTAGAGATCAGGGGAAGAATCAGCCCCAGCATTTT.

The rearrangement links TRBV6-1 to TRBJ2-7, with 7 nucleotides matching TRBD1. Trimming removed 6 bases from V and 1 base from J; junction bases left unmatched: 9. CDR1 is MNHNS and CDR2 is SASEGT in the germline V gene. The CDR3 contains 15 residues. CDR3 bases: TGTGCCAGCAGGGAACCCGGGACAGCATCCTACGAGCAGTACTTC. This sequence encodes CASREPGTASYEQYF.

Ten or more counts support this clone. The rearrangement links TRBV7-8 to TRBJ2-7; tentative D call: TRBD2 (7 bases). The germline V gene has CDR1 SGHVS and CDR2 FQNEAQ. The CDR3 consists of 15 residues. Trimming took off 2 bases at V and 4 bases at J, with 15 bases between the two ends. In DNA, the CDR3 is TGTGCCAGCAGCTTATCGGGGGGCGACGTGTACGAGCAGTACTTC. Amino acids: CASSLSGGDVYEQYF. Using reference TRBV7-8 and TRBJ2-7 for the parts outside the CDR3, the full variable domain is GAGVSQSPRYKVAKRGQDVALRCDPISGHVSLFWYQQALGQGPEFLTYFQNEAQLDKSGLPSDRFFAERPEGSVSTLKIQRTQQEDSAVYLCASSLSGGDVYEQYFGPGTRLTVT.

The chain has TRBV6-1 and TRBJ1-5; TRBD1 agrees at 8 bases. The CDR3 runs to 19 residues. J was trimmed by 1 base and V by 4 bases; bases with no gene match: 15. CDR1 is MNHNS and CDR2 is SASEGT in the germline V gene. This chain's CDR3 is CASSVWGDRTGRSNQPQHF. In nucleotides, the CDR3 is TGTGCCAGCAGTGTTTGGGGAGATAGGACAGGGAGAAGCAATCAGCCCCAGCATTTT.

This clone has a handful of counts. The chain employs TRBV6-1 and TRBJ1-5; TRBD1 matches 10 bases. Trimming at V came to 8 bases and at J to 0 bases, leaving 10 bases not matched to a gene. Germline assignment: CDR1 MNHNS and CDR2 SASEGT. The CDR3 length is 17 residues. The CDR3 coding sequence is TGTGCCAGCTCAAGGGACAGGGGATTATATAGCAATCAGCCCCAGCATTTT. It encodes CASSRDRGLYSNQPQHF.